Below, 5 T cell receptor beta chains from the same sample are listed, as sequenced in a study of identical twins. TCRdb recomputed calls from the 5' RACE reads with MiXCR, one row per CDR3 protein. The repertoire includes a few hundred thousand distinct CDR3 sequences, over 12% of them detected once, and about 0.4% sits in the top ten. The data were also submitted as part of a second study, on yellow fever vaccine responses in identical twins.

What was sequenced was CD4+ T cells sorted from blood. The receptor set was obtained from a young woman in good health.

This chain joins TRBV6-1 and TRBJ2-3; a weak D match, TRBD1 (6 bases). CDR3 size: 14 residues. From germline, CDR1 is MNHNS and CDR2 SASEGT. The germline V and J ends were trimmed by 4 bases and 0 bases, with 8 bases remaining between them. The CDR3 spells CASSVDSSTDTQYF. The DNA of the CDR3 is TGTGCCAGCAGTGTGGACAGTAGCACAGATACGCAGTATTTT.

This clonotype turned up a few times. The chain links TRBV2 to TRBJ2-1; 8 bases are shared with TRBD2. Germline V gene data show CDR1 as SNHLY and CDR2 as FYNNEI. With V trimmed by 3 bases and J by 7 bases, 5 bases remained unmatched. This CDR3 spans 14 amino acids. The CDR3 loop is CASSDTGGPNEQFF. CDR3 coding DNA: TGTGCCAGCAGTGACACGGGGGGGCCAAATGAGCAGTTCTTC.

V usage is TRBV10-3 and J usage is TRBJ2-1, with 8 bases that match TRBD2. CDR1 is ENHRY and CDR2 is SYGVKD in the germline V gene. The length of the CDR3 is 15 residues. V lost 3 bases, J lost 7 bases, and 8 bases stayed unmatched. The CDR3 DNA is TGTGCCATCAGTGATACCGGGGGGGCTAGTAATGAGCAGTTCTTC. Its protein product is CAISDTGGASNEQFF.

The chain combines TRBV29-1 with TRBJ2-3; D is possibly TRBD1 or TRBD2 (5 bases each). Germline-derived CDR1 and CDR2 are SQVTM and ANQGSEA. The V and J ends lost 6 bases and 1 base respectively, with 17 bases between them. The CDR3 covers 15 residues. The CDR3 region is CSVGPRGWGTDTQYF. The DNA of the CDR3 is TGCAGCGTCGGACCGAGGGGTTGGGGCACAGATACGCAGTATTTT.

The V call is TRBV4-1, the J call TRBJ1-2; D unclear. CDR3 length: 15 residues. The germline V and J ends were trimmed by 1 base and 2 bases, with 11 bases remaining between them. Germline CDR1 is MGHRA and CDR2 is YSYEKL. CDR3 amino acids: CASSQGRARNYGYTF. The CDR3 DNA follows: TGCGCCAGCAGCCAAGGGAGGGCGAGGAACTATGGCTACACCTTC.